This TCR beta chain appears in the sequencing data of a study of metastatic and nonmetastatic thyroid tumors. This CDR3 is built from 16 residues. CDR1 and CDR2 (germline): MNHNS, SASEGT. The V end lost 5 bases, the J end lost 1 base, and 17 bases lay between the germline ends. In its sample, this clone was seen many times. Treatment of any kind had been given to no patient before thyroid surgery. TCRdb re-called clones via MiXCR from the PCR reads. The sample lists roughly 55,000 clones, roughly 16% occurring once. The genes are TRBV6-1 and TRBJ1-1; possibly TRBD1 for D (6 bases). This receptor was taken from a male donor with papillary thyroid cancer or a benign thyroid nodule (not recorded which). Some clones in this sample may be carry-over from other donors' samples. Sequences were obtained from blood. CDR3 sequence (DNA): TGTGCCAGCAGTTTCACAGCCTCAGGGGAGAACACTGAAGCTTTCTTT. It is translated as CASSFTASGENTEAFF.